What follows describes a single T cell receptor beta chain. Trimming shortened V by 5 bases and J by 0 bases, and 14 bases separated the two germline ends. The CDR3 spans 16 residues. CDR1 is MGHRA, CDR2 YSYEKL, per germline. These data are taken from a study of CD4 T cells in relation to SARS-CoV-2 and coronaviruses. Study-wide context: Shared crossreactive spike epitopes were mapped to their HLA restriction.

Before the COVID-19 pandemic, during about 2011-2019, CD4+ T cells were taken from unexposed donors. Naive and memory CD4+ T cell DNA was deep-sequenced without culture. Generated by immunoSEQ multiplex PCR, the TCRdb table keeps only in-frame clones and is missing some. Among 60,000 to 65,000 clones listed, less than 95% were seen once. This clonotype originated in a human donor in good health. Sequencing was carried out using naive CD4+ T cells from PBMCs. Subset specified: naive CD4+ T cells isolated by negative enrichment. The V and J genes are TRBV4-1 and TRBJ1-3; D is uncertain. CDR3 DNA sequence: TGCGCCAGCAGCGCCCGAGGAGGACCCTCTGGAAACACCATATATTTT. Its translation is CASSARGGPSGNTIYF.